This TCR beta chain was sequenced during a study of T cells in Graves' hyperthyroidism and ophthalmopathy. Worth noting for this clonotype: Its cognate antigen is unknown.

There were TCR beta CDR3 regions amplified from RNA transcripts. The HTBI primer set was used in a first-round RT-PCR of the TCR CDR3. MiXCR, run by TCRdb on the multiplex PCR reads, gives a single entry per CDR3 protein. Of under 400,000 distinct CDR3 sequences listed, around 20% were seen once; the top ten hold about 50%. Aged 18 to 65, the patients had hyperthyroidism that was newly diagnosed and had lasted under 2 months. Study-wide points: The authors' 13 V-J model separated ophthalmopathy from stable hyperthyroidism.

The TCR sequence derives from a woman aged 45-65 years with Graves' hyperthyroidism. The sequenced sample was blood.

Written as DNA, the CDR3 is TGTGCCAGCAGCTTGGGGGAGACATTCACCCCTGGGGCCAACGTCCTGACTTTC. Translated, it gives CASSLGETFTPGANVLTF. The V call is TRBV5-6, the J call TRBJ2-6, with D maybe TRBD2 (5 bases). Trimming left V 0 bases short and J 2 bases short, with 15 bases between. The V gene's germline CDR1 is SGHDT and CDR2 YYEEEE. The CDR3 sequence is 18 residues long.